This T cell receptor beta chain was profiled in a study of Ad26.COV2.S vaccination and SARS-CoV-2 variants. Study-wide context: The donor participated in the COV1001 trial, in its Ad26.COV2.S arm.

This sample's treatment: around 19 received Ad26.COV2.S at low or high dose, single or two shots; several received placebo; per-sample allocation not given. Sampling was done on day 63 after the first vaccine or placebo injection. The sample came from a Boston adult aged 18-55 years. Vaccination employed an Ad26 vector expressing the Wuhan-strain SARS-CoV-2 spike. The CDR3 spans 15 residues. Unmatched junction bases numbered 4, after V lost 4 bases and J lost 2 bases. Germline CDR1 reads MNHEY; CDR2 reads SVGAGI. This clone appeared a single time. Antigen: not known. Using immunoSEQ multiplex PCR, the repertoire was profiled, and TCRdb retains in-frame clones only, with some absent. The sample contains about 320,000 clones, approximately 86% of which appear only once. Study findings and constraints: Researchers cautioned that TCR breadth and depth analyses may have underestimated total T cell responses.

This TCR was recovered from a person between 18 and 65 years old who received the Ad26.COV2.S COVID-19 vaccine or a placebo. Sequences were derived from peripheral blood, sampled in a trial of Ad26.COV2.S vaccine versus placebo. The chain has TRBV6-5 and TRBJ2-3; TRBD2 aligns across 9 bases. The CDR3 nucleotides are TGTGCCAGCAGTTTAGCGGGGGCGTACACAGATACGCAGTATTTT. Protein: CASSLAGAYTDTQYF.